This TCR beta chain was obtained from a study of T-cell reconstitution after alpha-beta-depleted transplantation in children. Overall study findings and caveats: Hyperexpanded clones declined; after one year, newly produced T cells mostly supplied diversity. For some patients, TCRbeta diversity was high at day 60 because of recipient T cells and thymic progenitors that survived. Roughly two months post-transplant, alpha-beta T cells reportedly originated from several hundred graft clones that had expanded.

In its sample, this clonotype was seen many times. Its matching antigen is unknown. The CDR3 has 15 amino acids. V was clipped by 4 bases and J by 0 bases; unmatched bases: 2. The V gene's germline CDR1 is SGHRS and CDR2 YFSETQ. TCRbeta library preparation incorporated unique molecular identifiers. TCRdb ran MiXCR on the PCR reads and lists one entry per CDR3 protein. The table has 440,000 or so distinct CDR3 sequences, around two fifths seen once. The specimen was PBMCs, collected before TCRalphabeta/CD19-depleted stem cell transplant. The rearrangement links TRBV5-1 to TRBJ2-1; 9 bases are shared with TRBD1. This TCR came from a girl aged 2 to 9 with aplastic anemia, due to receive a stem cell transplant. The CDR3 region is CASSEQGASYNEQFF. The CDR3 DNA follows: TGCGCCAGCAGCGAACAGGGGGCCTCCTACAATGAGCAGTTCTTC. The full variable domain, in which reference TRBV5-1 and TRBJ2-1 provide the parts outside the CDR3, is KAGVTQTPRYLIKTRGQQVTLSCSPISGHRSVSWYQQTPGQGLQFLFEYFSETQRNKGNFPGRFSGRQFSNSRSEMNVSTLELGDSALYLCASSEQGASYNEQFFGPGTRLTVL.